This T cell receptor beta chain appears in the sequencing data of a study of blood T cell repertoires in COVID-19. On the study more broadly: T cells, B-cell-depleted T cells, or PBMCs supplied cDNA or gDNA.

V was cut by 1 base and J by 0 bases, with 7 bases left in between. This CDR3 spans 14 amino acids. Germline loops: CDR1 GTSNPN, CDR2 SVGIG (reference sequence). In the study's own analysis: By means of reference gene primer amplification, nucleated cell counts were estimated. The assay was immunoSEQ multiplex PCR, and TCRdb's table has in-frame clones only and misses some. V and J calls and clone size come straight from that table; D and trimming were deduced from the DNA. This table holds 45,000 to 60,000 clones, approximately 91% found once. What was sequenced was peripheral blood. The chain links TRBV30 to TRBJ2-4, with D possibly matching TRBD2 (5 bases). The sequence was collected from a man in his fifties with active COVID-19. In DNA, the CDR3 is TGTGCCTGGAGTGGGGGAGTAGCCAAAAACATTCAGTACTTC. Encoded protein: CAWSGGVAKNIQYF.